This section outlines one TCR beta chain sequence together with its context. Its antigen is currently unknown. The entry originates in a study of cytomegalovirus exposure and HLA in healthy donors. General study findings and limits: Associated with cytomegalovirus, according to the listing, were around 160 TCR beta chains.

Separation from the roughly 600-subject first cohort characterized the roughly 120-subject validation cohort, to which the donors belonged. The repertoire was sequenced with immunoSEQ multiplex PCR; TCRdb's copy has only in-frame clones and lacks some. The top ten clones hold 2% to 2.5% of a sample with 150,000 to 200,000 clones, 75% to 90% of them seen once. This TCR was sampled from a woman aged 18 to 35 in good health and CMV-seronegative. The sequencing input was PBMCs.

The CDR3 sequence is CASILGASGANVLTF. CDR3 in DNA: TGTGCCAGCATCCTAGGGGCCTCTGGGGCCAACGTCCTGACTTTC. This chain joins TRBV2 and TRBJ2-6; D is possibly TRBD1 (5 bases). Per germline, CDR1 SNHLY and CDR2 FYNNEI. The ends were cut back, 7 bases at V and 0 bases at J, with 10 bases in the middle. CDR3 size: 15 residues.